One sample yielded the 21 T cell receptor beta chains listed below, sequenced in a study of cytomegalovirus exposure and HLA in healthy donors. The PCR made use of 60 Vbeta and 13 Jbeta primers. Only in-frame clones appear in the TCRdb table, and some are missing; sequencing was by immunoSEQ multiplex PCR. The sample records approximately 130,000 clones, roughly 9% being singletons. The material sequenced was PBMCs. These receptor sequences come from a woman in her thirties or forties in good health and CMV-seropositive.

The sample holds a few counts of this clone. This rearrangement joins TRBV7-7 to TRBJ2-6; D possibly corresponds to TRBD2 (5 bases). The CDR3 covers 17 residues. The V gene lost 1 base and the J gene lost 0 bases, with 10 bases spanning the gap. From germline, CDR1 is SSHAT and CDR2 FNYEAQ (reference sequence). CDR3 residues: CASSLGSGNSGANVLTF. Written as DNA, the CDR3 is TGTGCCAGCAGCTTAGGCTCCGGGAACTCTGGGGCCAACGTCCTGACTTTC.

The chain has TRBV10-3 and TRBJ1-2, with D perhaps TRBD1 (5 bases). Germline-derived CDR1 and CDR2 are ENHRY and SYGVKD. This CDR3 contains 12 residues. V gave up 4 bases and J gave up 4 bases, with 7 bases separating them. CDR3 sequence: CAISADSYGYTF. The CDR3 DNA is TGTGCCATCAGTGCTGACAGCTATGGCTACACCTTC.

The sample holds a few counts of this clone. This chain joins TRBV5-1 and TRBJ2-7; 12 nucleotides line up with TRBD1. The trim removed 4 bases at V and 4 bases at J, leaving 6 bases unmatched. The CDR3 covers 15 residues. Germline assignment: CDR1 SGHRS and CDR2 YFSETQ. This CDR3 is CASSLRDRGPYEQYF. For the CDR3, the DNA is TGCGCCAGCAGCCTACGGGACAGGGGGCCGTACGAGCAGTACTTC.

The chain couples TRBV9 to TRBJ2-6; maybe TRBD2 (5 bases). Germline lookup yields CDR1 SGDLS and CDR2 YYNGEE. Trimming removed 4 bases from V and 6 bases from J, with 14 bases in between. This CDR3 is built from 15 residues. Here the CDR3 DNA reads TGTGCCAGCAGCCGGACTGCCGCGGCGGCCAACGTCCTGACTTTC. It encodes CASSRTAAAANVLTF.

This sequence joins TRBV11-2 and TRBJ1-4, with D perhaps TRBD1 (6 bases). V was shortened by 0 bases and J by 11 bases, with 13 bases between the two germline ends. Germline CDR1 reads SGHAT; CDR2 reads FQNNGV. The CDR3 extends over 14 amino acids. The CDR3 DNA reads TGTGCCAGCAGCTTAGAACAGGGAGTGTGGAAACTGTTTTTT. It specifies CASSLEQGVWKLFF.

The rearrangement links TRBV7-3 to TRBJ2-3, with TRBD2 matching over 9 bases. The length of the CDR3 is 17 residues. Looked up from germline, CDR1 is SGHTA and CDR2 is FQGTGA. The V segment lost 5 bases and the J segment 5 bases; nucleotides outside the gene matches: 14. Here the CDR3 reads CASSPRMAGGQGDTQYF. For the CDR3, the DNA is TGTGCCAGCAGCCCTAGGATGGCGGGGGGGCAGGGAGATACGCAGTATTTT.

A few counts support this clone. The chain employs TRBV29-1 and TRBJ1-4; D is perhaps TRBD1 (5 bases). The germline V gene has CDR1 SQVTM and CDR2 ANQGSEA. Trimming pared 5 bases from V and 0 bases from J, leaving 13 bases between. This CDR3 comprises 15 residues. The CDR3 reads CSVPAWGATNEKLFF. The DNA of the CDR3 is TGCAGCGTTCCCGCCTGGGGCGCAACTAATGAAAAACTGTTTTTT.

The CDR3 loop reads CASSESGLLVDEQFF. CDR3 DNA: TGTGCCAGCAGTGAATCCGGACTTCTGGTGGATGAGCAGTTCTTC. The V and J genes are TRBV6-1 and TRBJ2-1; TRBD2 might be the D (5 bases). V was shortened by 2 bases and J by 8 bases, with 16 bases between the two germline ends. CDR1 and CDR2 from the germline V gene are MNHNS and SASEGT. CDR3 length: 15 amino acids.

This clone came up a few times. The CDR3 spells CASSQDYDGRGKVGNQPQHF. CDR3 sequence (DNA): TGCGCCAGCAGCCAAGATTATGATGGCAGGGGAAAAGTTGGCAATCAGCCCCAGCATTTT. This chain links TRBV4-1 with TRBJ1-5, with D tentatively TRBD1 (6 bases). The CDR3 consists of 20 residues. V was cut by 0 bases and J by 2 bases, with 23 bases left in between. CDR1 MGHRA and CDR2 YSYEKL come from the germline V gene.

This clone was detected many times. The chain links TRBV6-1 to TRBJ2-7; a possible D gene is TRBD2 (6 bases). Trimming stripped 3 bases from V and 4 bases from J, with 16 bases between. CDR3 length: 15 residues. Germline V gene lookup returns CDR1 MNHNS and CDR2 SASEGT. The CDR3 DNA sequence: TGTGCCAGCAGTGAGGGGACTCCAGGATTTTACGAGCAGTACTTC. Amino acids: CASSEGTPGFYEQYF.

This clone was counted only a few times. CDR3 loop: CASSLGRGAGTEAFF. The CDR3 DNA reads as TGTGCCAGCAGTTTAGGGAGGGGAGCGGGGACTGAAGCTTTCTTT. This chain uses TRBV28 with TRBJ1-1; D possibly corresponds to TRBD1 (5 bases). Germline CDR1 MDHEN, CDR2 SYDVKM. The V gene lost 2 bases and the J gene lost 5 bases, with 15 bases spanning the gap. This CDR3 contains 15 residues.

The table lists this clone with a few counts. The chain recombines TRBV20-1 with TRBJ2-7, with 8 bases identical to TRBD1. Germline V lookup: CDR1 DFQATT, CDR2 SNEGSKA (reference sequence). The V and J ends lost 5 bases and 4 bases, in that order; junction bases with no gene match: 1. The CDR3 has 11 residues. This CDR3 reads CSARTGYEQYF. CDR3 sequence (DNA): TGCAGTGCTCGGACAGGGTACGAGCAGTACTTC.

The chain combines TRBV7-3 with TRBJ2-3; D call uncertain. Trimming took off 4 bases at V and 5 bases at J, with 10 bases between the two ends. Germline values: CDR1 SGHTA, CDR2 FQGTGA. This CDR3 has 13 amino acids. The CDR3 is CASSCRGEDTQYF. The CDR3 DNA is TGTGCCAGCAGCTGCCGAGGAGAAGATACGCAGTATTTT. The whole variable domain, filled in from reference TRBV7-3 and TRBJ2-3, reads GAGVSQTPSNKVTEKGKYVELRCDPISGHTALYWYRQSLGQGPEFLIYFQGTGAADDSGLPNDRFFAVRPEGSVSTLKIQRTERGDSAVYLCASSCRGEDTQYFGPGTRLTVL.

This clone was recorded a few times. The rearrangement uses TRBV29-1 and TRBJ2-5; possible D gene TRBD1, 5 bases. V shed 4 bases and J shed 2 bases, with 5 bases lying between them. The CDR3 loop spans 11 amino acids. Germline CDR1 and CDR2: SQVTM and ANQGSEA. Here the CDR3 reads CSVGQQETQYF. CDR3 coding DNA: TGCAGCGTTGGACAGCAAGAGACCCAGTACTTC.

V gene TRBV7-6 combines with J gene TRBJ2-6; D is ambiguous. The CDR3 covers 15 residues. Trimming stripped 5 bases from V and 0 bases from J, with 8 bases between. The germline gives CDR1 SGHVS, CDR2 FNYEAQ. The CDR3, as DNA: TGTGCCAGCAGCAACCCGGGCTCTGGGGCCAACGTCCTGACTTTC. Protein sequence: CASSNPGSGANVLTF.

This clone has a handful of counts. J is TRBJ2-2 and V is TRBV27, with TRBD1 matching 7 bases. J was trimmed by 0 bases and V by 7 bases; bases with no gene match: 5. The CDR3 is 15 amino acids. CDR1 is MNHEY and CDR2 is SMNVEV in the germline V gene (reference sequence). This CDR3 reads CASTGTAANTGELFF. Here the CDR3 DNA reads TGTGCCAGCACCGGGACAGCCGCGAACACCGGGGAGCTGTTTTTT.

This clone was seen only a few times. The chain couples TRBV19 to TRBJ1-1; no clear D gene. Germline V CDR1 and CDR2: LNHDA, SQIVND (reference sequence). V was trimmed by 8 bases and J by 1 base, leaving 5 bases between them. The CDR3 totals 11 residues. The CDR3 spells CASLRNTEAFF. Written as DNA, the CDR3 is TGTGCCAGTTTGAGGAACACTGAAGCTTTCTTT.

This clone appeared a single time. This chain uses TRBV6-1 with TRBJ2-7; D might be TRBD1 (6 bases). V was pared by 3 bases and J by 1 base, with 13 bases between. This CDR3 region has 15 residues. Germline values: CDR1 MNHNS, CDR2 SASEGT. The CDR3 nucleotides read TGTGCCAGCAGTGACCGGGCAGGGGCATCCTACGAGCAGTACTTC. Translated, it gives CASSDRAGASYEQYF.

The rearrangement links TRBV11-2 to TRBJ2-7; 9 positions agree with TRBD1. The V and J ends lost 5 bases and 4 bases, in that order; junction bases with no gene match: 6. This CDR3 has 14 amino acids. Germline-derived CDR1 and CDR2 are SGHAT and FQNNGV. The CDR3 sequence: CASSRNGQGYEQYF. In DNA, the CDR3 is TGTGCCAGCAGCCGAAATGGACAGGGGTACGAGCAGTACTTC. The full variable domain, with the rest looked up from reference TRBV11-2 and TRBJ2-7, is EAGVAQSPRYKIIEKRQSVAFWCNPISGHATLYWYQQILGQGPKLLIQFQNNGVVDDSQLPKDRFSAERLKGVDSTLKIQPAKLEDSAVYLCASSRNGQGYEQYFGPGTRLTVT.

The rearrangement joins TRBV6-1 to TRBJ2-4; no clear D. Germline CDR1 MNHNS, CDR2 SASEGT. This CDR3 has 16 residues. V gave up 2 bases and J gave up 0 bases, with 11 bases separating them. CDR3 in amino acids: CASSETHGVAKNIQYF. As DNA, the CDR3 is TGTGCCAGCAGTGAAACCCATGGAGTAGCCAAAAACATTCAGTACTTC.

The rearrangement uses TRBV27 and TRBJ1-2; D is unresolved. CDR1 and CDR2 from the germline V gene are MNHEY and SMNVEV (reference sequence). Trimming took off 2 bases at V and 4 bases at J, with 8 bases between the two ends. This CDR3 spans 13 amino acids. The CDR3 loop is CASSLGQSYGYTF. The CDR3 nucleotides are TGTGCCAGCAGTTTAGGGCAGAGCTATGGCTACACCTTC.